This T cell receptor (beta chain) stems from a study of T-cell memory formation after mild COVID-19. Study-level background: Across donors, TCR clusters were largely donor specific.

Comments on this clonotype: No antigen is known for it.

Study conclusions and caveats: Contracting clones localized mainly to CM and EM when CD4+ and mainly to EMRA when CD8+.

5'RACE, which relied on constant-segment primers, yielded TCR alpha and TCR beta cDNA libraries carrying sample barcodes and UMIs. TCRdb reanalysed the 5' RACE reads using MiXCR and keeps one entry per CDR3 protein. The sample holds 200,000 or so distinct CDR3 sequences, just over 9.5% seen once. The sequenced sample was PBMCs or a T cell subset sorted from them (not recorded which). This receptor was taken from a man between 18 and 29 years old who had mild COVID-19 (a few samples of this study predate the infection). Cell type and time point are not known.

The CDR3 protein is CASSPGGEQYV. As DNA, the CDR3 is TGTGCCAGCTCACCTGGGGGCGAACAGTACGTC. V and J are TRBV18 and TRBJ2-7, with a possible D match to TRBD1 (6 bases). Trimming stripped 3 bases from V and 10 bases from J, with 10 bases between. Germline CDR1 reads KGHSH; CDR2 reads LQKENI. The length of the CDR3 is 11 residues.